The 21 T cell receptor beta chains given below trace back to one sample, sequenced in a study of T cell clonality in common variable immunodeficiency. The data were produced by immunoSEQ multiplex PCR, yet TCRdb's version contains in-frame clones alone and is incomplete. Altogether about 42,000 clones were found in the sample, and no singletons occur. Sequences were obtained from peripheral blood mononuclear cells. The receptors come from a person between 18 and 75 years old in good health.

This clone was picked up many times. Read sequence stops 3 residues before the CDR3 end, and the germline J gene provides the missing end. The chain links TRBV29-1 to TRBJ2-3, with a weak D call TRBD2 (5 bases). CDR1 SQVTM and CDR2 ANQGSEA come from the germline V gene. The CDR3 is 15 residues long. Deletions cut 5 bases from V and 4 bases from J, with 19 bases between. The CDR3 region is CSVRRDYPFSDTQYF. Partial CDR3 DNA: TGCAGCGTTAGACGAGACTACCCTTTTTCAGATACG.

This clone was detected many times. The read ends 3 residues before the CDR3 terminus; that terminus is restored from the germline J gene. The chain recombines TRBV5-1 with TRBJ2-1, with 10 nucleotides matching TRBD2. CDR1 is SGHRS, CDR2 YFSETQ, per germline. The CDR3 extends over 16 amino acids. V gave up 6 bases and J gave up 9 bases; unmatched junction bases: 15. CDR3: CASTAFSGRARGEQFF. Incomplete CDR3 DNA: TGCGCCAGCACCGCATTCAGCGGGAGGGCCCGGGGTGAG.

This clone occurred many times. The covered CDR3 bases are TGTGCCAGCAGCCCCGGACTCCGACCTCAAGAGACC. This sequence encodes CASSPGLRPQET. In full, the CDR3 is CASSPGLRPQETQYF. V usage is TRBV7-2 and J usage is TRBJ2-5; D is perhaps TRBD2 (5 bases). The sequenced fragment ends 3 residues before the CDR3 boundary, so the rest is inferred from the germline J gene. The V and J ends lost 5 bases and 2 bases respectively, with 15 bases between them. The germline gives CDR1 SGHTA, CDR2 FQGNSA. There are 15 residues in the CDR3.

This clone has ten or more counts. The DNA ends 3 residues before the CDR3 does, and the rest of the CDR3 is filled in from the germline J gene. The chain links TRBV5-6 to TRBJ2-7, with 13 bases lining up with TRBD2. V was pared by 6 bases and J by 4 bases, with 4 bases of the junction left unmatched. The CDR3 extends over 14 amino acids. Germline V gives CDR1 SGHDT, CDR2 YYEEEE. The CDR3 is CASTRTSGSYEQYF. CDR3 DNA, as far as it was read: TGTGCCAGCACCAGGACTAGCGGGAGTTACGAG. The entire variable domain, with the rest obtained from reference TRBV5-6 and TRBJ2-7, is as follows: DAGVTQSPTHLIKTRGQQVTLRCSPKSGHDTVSWYQQALGQGPQFIFQYYEEEERQRGNFPDRFSGHQFPNYSSELNVNALLLGDSALYLCASTRTSGSYEQYFGPGTRLTVT.

This clone came up many times. Read data end 3 residues before the CDR3 end; the end is taken from the germline J gene. The V and J genes are TRBV29-1 and TRBJ2-3; 9 positions agree with TRBD2. This CDR3 spans 14 amino acids. The V gene's germline CDR1 is SQVTM and CDR2 ANQGSEA. V trimming: 6 bases; J trimming: 3 bases; junction bases outside the gene matches: 7. The DNA read from the CDR3 is TGCAGCGTGGCGCCGGGACTAGCTACAGATACG. Its translation: CSVAPGLATDT. The full CDR3 protein reads CSVAPGLATDTQYF.

This clone was detected ten times or more. The observed sequence ends 3 residues before the CDR3 terminus, with the missing tail filled in from the germline J gene. This chain links TRBV19 with TRBJ1-4, with a tentative D call TRBD1 (6 bases). The ends were cut back, 8 bases at V and 5 bases at J, with 12 bases in the middle. The CDR3 totals 13 residues. The V gene's germline CDR1 is LNHDA and CDR2 SQIVND (reference sequence). The CDR3 is CASGEGGNEKLFF. CDR3 DNA (partial): TGTGCCAGTGGGGAGGGGGGGAATGAAAAA.

This clone was observed a handful of times. The read comes to an end 3 residues before the CDR3 does, leaving the germline J gene to fill in the end. The rearrangement uses TRBV11-2 and TRBJ1-2, with D possibly TRBD1 on 6 matching bases. This CDR3 region has 15 residues. Trimming removed 6 bases at V and 6 bases at J, with 20 bases between. From germline, CDR1 is SGHAT and CDR2 FQNNGV. The CDR3 here is CASRPLRGRSDGYTF. CDR3 bases read: TGTGCCAGCAGGCCTCTCAGGGGAAGGTCTGATGGC.

This clone was seen at least ten times. The missing CDR3 end, 3 residues past where the read stops, is filled in from the germline J gene. The J gene is TRBJ1-3, the V gene TRBV6-2 or TRBV6-3; possible D gene TRBD1, 6 bases. This CDR3 region has 14 residues. CDR1 MNHEY and CDR2 SVGEGT come from the germline V gene. Trimming left V 2 bases short and J 7 bases short, with 12 bases between. The CDR3 is CASSYVGTHNTIYF. Incomplete CDR3 DNA: TGTGCCAGCAGTTACGTGGGGACACATAACACC.

This clone was recorded many times. The read terminates 3 residues ahead of where the CDR3 ends, so the germline J gene completes it. The chain links TRBV2 to TRBJ2-7; the match to TRBD2 covers 13 bases. From germline, CDR1 is SNHLY and CDR2 FYNNEI. The CDR3 spans 15 residues. The junction had 3 bases not matched to a gene; V was cut back by 4 bases and J by 3 bases. The covered CDR3 bases are TGTGCCAGCAGTGCAAGACTAGCGGGAGGCTACGAG. Its protein is CASSARLAGGYE. In full, the CDR3 is CASSARLAGGYEQYF.

Ten or more counts support this clone. Read sequence stops 3 residues before the CDR3 end, and the germline J gene provides the missing end. V usage is TRBV5-1 and J usage is TRBJ1-1; D might be TRBD1 (5 bases). Germline V gene data show CDR1 as SGHRS and CDR2 as YFSETQ. Trimming pared 0 bases from V and 4 bases from J, leaving 10 bases between. This CDR3 comprises 14 residues. The CDR3 is CASSLEGGVTEAFF. CDR3 bases read: TGCGCCAGCAGCTTGGAGGGAGGGGTCACTGAA.

This clone was found many times. The read gets to within 3 residues of the CDR3 end, and the germline J gene fills in the rest. The chain carries TRBV18 and TRBJ2-7; 7 bases match TRBD1. V shed 1 base, J shed 5 bases, and the junction held 5 bases outside the gene matches. Per germline, CDR1 KGHSH and CDR2 LQKENI. This CDR3 is 14 amino acids long. Here the CDR3 reads CASSPQGASDEQYF. CDR3 DNA (partial): TGTGCCAGCTCACCACAGGGGGCGTCTGACGAG.

This clone has at least ten counts. The read falls 3 residues short of the CDR3 end, and the missing part is taken from the germline J gene. The rearrangement links TRBV2 to TRBJ2-3; 9 bases map to TRBD2. This CDR3 contains 17 residues. V trimming: 0 bases; J trimming: 2 bases; junction bases outside the gene matches: 6. Germline CDR1 and CDR2: SNHLY and FYNNEI. CDR3 DNA, as far as it was read: TGTGCCAGCAGTGAAGCGAGGCTAGCGGGGACCACAGATACG. Protein sequence: CASSEARLAGTTDT. The CDR3 reads in full as CASSEARLAGTTDTQYF. The variable domain in full, with the rest retrieved from reference TRBV2 and TRBJ2-3, is EPEVTQTPSHQVTQMGQEVILRCVPISNHLYFYWYRQILGQKVEFLVSFYNNEISEKSEIFDDQFSVERPDGSNFTLKIRSTKLEDSAMYFCASSEARLAGTTDTQYFGPGTRLTVL.

This clone came up many times. Coverage ceases 3 residues before the CDR3 finishes, and the germline J gene fills in the end. The chain recombines TRBV4-1 with TRBJ2-1; 8 positions agree with TRBD2. The length of the CDR3 is 14 residues. Germline CDR1 reads MGHRA; CDR2 reads YSYEKL. Trimming cost V 4 bases and J 7 bases; bases outside gene matches: 6. CDR3 in amino acids: CASSPGGWRNEQFF. The sequenced CDR3 bases are TGCGCCAGCAGCCCGGGGGGGTGGAGGAATGAG.

By frequency in the sample, this clone is medium-sized. The read ends 3 residues before the CDR3 terminus; that terminus is restored from the germline J gene. The rearrangement joins TRBV30 to TRBJ2-4, with a possible D match to TRBD1 (7 bases). This CDR3 has 14 amino acids. Trimming removed 0 bases from V and 4 bases from J, with 10 bases in between. Per germline, CDR1 GTSNPN and CDR2 SVGIG (reference sequence). CDR3 protein: CAWSVSGGKNIQYF. The CDR3 DNA, read in part, is TGTGCCTGGAGTGTGTCAGGGGGGAAAAACATT. Filled out from reference TRBV30 and TRBJ2-4, the complete variable domain reads SQTIHQWPATLVQPVGSPLSLECTVEGTSNPNLYWYRQAAGRGLQLLFYSVGIGQISSEVPQNLSASRPQDRQFILSSKKLLLSDSGFYLCAWSVSGGKNIQYFGAGTRLSVL.

This clone came up many times. The read terminates 3 residues before the CDR3 end, so the remaining end is supplied by the germline J gene. V usage is TRBV30 and J usage is TRBJ2-4, with 11 bases matching TRBD2. Germline V gene sequence: CDR1 GTSNPN, CDR2 SVGIG (reference sequence). V shed 4 bases and J 0 bases; nucleotides not matched to a gene: 8. The CDR3 is 17 amino acids. CDR3 in amino acids: CAWTPAGLAGAKNIQYF. The CDR3 DNA, read in part, is TGTGCCTGGACCCCGGCCGGACTAGCGGGAGCCAAAAACATT.

The table lists this clone with many counts. The sequenced fragment ends 3 residues before the CDR3 boundary, so the rest is inferred from the germline J gene. V usage is TRBV29-1 and J usage is TRBJ2-2, with 7 nucleotides matching TRBD1. Germline loops: CDR1 SQVTM, CDR2 ANQGSEA. CDR3 length: 14 residues. Incomplete CDR3 DNA: TGCAGCGTTCGACAGGGTGGGCGTAATGAAAAG. It encodes CSVRQGGRNEK. The whole CDR3 reads CSVRQGGRNEKLFF.

This clone was counted ten times or more. The read terminates 3 residues before the CDR3 end, so the remaining end is supplied by the germline J gene. The genes are TRBV20-1 and TRBJ2-7; TRBD1 matches at 11 bases. The ends lost 3 bases at V and 1 base at J; junction bases unmatched: 8. The length of the CDR3 is 16 residues. Germline V gives CDR1 DFQATT, CDR2 SNEGSKA (reference sequence). The CDR3 DNA, read in part, is TGCAGTGCTAGCGATGCCGGGACAGGGGGTTCCTACGAG. It yields the protein CSASDAGTGGSYE. The entire CDR3 reads CSASDAGTGGSYEQYF.

This clone was observed many times. The read terminates 3 residues before the CDR3 end, so the remaining end is supplied by the germline J gene. V is TRBV19 and J is TRBJ1-5, with TRBD1 matching 8 bases. Germline CDR1 and CDR2: LNHDA and SQIVND (reference sequence). V dropped 8 bases and J dropped 2; count of bases not matched to a gene: 2. This CDR3 region has 13 residues. Partial CDR3 DNA: TGTGCCAGTCAGGACAGGGGCAATCAGCCC. Translation: CASQDRGNQP. The full CDR3 protein is CASQDRGNQPQHF.

This clone appeared many times. The read falls 3 residues short of the CDR3 end, and the missing part is taken from the germline J gene. This chain links TRBV20-1 with TRBJ2-7; 14 bases align to TRBD2. CDR1 and CDR2 (germline): DFQATT, SNEGSKA (reference sequence). CDR3 length: 18 amino acids. V lost 5 bases and J lost 2; bases outside the gene matches: 14. CDR3: CSAASRLQTSGRAYEQYF. The covered CDR3 bases are TGCAGTGCTGCAAGTCGCCTCCAGACTAGCGGGAGGGCCTACGAG.

This clone was seen repeatedly, ten times or more. The sequence runs out 3 residues before the end of the CDR3; the remainder is reconstructed from the germline J gene. This chain links TRBV5-6 with TRBJ1-5; D is unclear. V shed 2 bases and J shed 4 bases, with 10 bases lying between them. Germline V gene data show CDR1 as SGHDT and CDR2 as YYEEEE. CDR3 length: 14 amino acids. The CDR3 is CASSFRSLNQPQHF. The sequenced CDR3 bases are TGTGCCAGCAGCTTCAGGTCTTTAAATCAGCCC.

This clone was picked up many times. With the read ending 3 residues before the CDR3 end, the germline J gene is used to fill in that end. The chain links TRBV10-1 to TRBJ2-3; 10 bases fit TRBD1. CDR3 length: 15 residues. Germline loops: CDR1 WNHNN, CDR2 SYGVQD (reference sequence). The CDR3 is CASSPGQGNVKTQYF. The CDR3 bases that were read are TGCGCCAGCAGTCCGGGACAGGGGAATGTTAAGACG.